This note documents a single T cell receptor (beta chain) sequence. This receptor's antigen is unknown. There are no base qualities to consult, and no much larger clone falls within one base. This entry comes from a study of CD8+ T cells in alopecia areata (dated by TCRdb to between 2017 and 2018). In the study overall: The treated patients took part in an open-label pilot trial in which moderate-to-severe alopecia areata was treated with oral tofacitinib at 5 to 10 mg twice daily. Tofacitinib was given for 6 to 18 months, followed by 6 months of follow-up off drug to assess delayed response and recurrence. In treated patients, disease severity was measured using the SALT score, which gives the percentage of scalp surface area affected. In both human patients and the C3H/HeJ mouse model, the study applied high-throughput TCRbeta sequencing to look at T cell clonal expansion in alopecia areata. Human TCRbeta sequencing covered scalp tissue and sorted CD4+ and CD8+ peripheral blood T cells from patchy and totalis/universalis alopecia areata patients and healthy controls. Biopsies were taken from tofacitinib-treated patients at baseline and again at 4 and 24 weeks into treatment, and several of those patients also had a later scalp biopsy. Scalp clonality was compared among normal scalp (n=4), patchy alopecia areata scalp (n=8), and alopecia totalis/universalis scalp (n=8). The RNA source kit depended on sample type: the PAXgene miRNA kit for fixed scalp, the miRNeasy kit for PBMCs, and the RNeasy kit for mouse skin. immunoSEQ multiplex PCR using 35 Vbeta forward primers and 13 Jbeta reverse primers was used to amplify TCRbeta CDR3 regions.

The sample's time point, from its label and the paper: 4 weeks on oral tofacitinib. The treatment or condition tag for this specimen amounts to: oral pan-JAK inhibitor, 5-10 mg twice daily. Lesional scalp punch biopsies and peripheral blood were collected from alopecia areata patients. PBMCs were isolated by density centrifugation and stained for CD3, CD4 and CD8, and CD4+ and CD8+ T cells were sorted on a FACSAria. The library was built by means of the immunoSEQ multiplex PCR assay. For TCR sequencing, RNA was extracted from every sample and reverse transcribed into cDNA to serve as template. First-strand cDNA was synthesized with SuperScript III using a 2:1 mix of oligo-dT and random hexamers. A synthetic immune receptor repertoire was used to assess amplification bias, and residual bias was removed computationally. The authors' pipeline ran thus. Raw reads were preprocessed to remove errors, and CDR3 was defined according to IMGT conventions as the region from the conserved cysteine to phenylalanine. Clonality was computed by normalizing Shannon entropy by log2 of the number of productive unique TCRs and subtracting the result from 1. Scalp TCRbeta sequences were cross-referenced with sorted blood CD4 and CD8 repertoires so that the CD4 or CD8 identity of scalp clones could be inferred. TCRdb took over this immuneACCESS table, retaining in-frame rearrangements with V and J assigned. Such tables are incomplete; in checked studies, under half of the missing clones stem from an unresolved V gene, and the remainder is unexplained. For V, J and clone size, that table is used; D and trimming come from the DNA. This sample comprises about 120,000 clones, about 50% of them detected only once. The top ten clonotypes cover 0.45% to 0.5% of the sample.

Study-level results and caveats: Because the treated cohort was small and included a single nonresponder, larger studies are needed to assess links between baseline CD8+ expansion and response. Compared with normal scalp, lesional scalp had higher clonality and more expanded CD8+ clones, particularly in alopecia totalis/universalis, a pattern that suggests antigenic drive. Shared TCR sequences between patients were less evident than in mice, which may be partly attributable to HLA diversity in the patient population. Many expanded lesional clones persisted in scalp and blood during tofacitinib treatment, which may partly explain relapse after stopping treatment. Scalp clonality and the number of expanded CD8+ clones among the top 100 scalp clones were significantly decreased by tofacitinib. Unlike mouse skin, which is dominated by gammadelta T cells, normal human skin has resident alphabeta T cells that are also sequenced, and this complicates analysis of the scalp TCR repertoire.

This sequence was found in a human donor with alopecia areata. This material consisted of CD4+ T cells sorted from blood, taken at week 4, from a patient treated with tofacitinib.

This receptor carries the CDR3 CASSQEPGPTYETQYF. The sequenced DNA is TGCGCCAGCAGCCAGGAACCGGGCCCGACATACGAGACCCAGTACTTC. The receptor chain draws on TRBV4-1 and TRBJ2-5; the D gene cannot be resolved reliably. V is cut by 3 bases and J by 5 bases, and the space between the germline ends is 19 bases. There are 16 amino acids in the CDR3, from cysteine to phenylalanine inclusive. Left in the record is the CDR3 DNA by itself, 48 bases read in frame from the first base. Via the germline V gene, CDR1 is MGHRA and CDR2 YSYEKL.